The clone carrying this T cell receptor beta chain was observed a handful of times. Antigen: not known. The sample comes from a study of blood T cells in healthy people across ages. The V end was cut by 1 base, the J end by 2 bases, with 15 bases between. Germline V gives CDR1 LGHDT, CDR2 YNNKEL (reference sequence). CDR3 length equals 16 residues. A second PCR, run for about 6 to 11 cycles, used a sample-barcoded 5' primer plus a J-beta primer mix. One entry per CDR3 protein results from TCRdb running MiXCR on the 5' RACE reads. Of about 640,000 distinct CDR3 sequences in the sample, 58% are singletons; the top ten hold 35% to 40%. Study observations and caveats: Aged donors had fewer naive CD4+ cells and lower diversity than long-lived donors. Per million T cells, the diversity of TCR beta decreased roughly linearly as age advanced.

The origin of this receptor is a man between 60 and 70 years old in good health. This chain connects TRBV3-1 to TRBJ2-7; possible D gene TRBD1, 5 bases. Material: blood. The CDR3 DNA reads TGTGCCAGCAGCCAAGGCTGGGGCAGGGCGGCCTACGAGCAGTACTTC. Its translation: CASSQGWGRAAYEQYF.